These T cell receptor beta chains were read from a single sample in a study of STAT5B mutations in CD4+ large granular lymphocyte leukemia. The data were produced by immunoSEQ multiplex PCR, yet TCRdb's version contains in-frame clones alone and is incomplete. The sample has under 25,000 clones; 70% to 80% are singletons. Source material: CD4+ T cells from blood buffy coats. The receptors originated from a human donor in good health. The CDR3 runs from the conserved cysteine through the conserved F or W. Each record gives: J gene, D gene, clone size, V gene, CDR3 DNA, CDR3 protein. A D gene is named only where the DNA matches it firmly. The size field is filled for only some rows; it gives once, few, many or a size class.

TRBJ2-7	NA	NA	TRBV28	TGTGCCAGCGCTAAGGGACAAGGATACTCCTACGAGCAGTACTTC	CASAKGQGYSYEQYF
TRBJ1-2	NA	medium-sized	TRBV18	TGTGCCAGCTCACCACCGGCAGGGACTAACTATGGCTACACCTTC	CASSPPAGTNYGYTF
TRBJ2-1	NA	NA	TRBV25-1	TGTGCCAGCAGTGATACAGGATACAATGAGCAGTTCTTC	CASSDTGYNEQFF
TRBJ2-5	NA	NA	TRBV10-3	TGTGCCATCAGAACAGGTGACAAAGAGACCCAGTACTTC	CAIRTGDKETQYF
TRBJ1-2	NA	NA	TRBV28	TGTGCCAGCAGTGCGACAGTCTATGGCTACACCTTC	CASSATVYGYTF
TRBJ2-3	NA	NA	TRBV7-9	TGTGCCAGCAGCTTAGGTCTAGGTGTTTCTACAGATACGCAGTATTTT	CASSLGLGVSTDTQYF
TRBJ1-2	NA	NA	TRBV4-1	TGCGCCAGCAGGGACGTGGGGGCTACTAACTATGGCTACACCTTC	CASRDVGATNYGYTF
TRBJ1-2	TRBD1	few	TRBV25-1	TGTGCCAGCAGGGCCCGGACAGGGACTTATGGCTACACCTTC	CASRARTGTYGYTF
TRBJ2-7	NA	few	TRBV10-2	TGCGCCAGCAGTGAAATTCCAAGGTCCGAGCAGTACTTC	CASSEIPRSEQYF
TRBJ2-7	NA	NA	TRBV30	TGTGCCTGGAGCCTCAGGGTGAGCGAGCAGTACTTC	CAWSLRVSEQYF
TRBJ1-6	NA	few	TRBV7-3	TGTGCCAGCAGCTTGGCGGGGCCGAATTCACCCCTCCACTTT	CASSLAGPNSPLHF
TRBJ2-1	NA	NA	TRBV7-9	TGTGCCAGCAGCTTAGTGGGAGTCAGCAATGAGCAGTTCTTC	CASSLVGVSNEQFF
TRBJ2-1	NA	NA	TRBV7-9	TGTGCCAGCAGGGGGCGGACACCTGAGGCCTACAATGAGCAGTTCTTC	CASRGRTPEAYNEQFF
TRBJ2-5	NA	NA	TRBV18	TGTGCCAGCTCATCCCCTACCGGACGACAAGAGACCCAGTACTTC	CASSSPTGRQETQYF
TRBJ1-2	NA	few	TRBV28	TGTGCCAGCAGACCGTGGGACGGCTATGGCTACACCTTC	CASRPWDGYGYTF
TRBJ2-4	TRBD2	NA	TRBV7-3	TGTGCCAGCAGCCCGACGGCTGGGGAGGGCATTCAGTACTTC	CASSPTAGEGIQYF